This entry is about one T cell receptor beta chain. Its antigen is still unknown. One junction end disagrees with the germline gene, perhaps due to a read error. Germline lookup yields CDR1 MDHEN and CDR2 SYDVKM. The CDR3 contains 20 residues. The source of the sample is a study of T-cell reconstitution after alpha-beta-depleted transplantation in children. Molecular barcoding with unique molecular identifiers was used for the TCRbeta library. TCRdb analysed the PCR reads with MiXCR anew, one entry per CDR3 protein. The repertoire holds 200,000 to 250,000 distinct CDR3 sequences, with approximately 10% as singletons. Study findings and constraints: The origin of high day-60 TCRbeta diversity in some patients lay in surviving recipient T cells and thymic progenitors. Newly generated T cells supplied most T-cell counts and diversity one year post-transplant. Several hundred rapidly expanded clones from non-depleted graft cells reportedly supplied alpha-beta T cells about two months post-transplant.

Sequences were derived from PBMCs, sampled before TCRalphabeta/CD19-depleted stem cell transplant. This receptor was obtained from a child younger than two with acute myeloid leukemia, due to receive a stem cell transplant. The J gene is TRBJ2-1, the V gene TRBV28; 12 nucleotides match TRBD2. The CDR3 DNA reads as TGTGCCAGCAGTATCCCCCCTAGCGGGAGGGCCCGTTTGGCCTACAATGAGCAGTCCTTC. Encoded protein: CASSIPPSGRARLAYNEQSF.